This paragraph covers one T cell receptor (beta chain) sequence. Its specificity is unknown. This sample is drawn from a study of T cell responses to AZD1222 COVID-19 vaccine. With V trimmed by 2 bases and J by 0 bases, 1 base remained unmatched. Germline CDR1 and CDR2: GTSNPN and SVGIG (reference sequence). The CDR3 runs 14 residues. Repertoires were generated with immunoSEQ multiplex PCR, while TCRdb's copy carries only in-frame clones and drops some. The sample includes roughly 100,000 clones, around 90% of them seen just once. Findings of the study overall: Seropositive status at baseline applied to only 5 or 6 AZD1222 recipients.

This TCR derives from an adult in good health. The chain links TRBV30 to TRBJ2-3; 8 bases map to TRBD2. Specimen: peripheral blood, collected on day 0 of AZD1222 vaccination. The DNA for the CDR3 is TGTGCCTGGAGTCCTAGCGGGAGCACAGATACGCAGTATTTT. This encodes CAWSPSGSTDTQYF.